This passage covers 29 T cell receptor beta chains from one sample sequenced in a study of memory CD4+ T cells and cytomegalovirus serostatus. Clones were read by immunoSEQ multiplex PCR, and TCRdb kept only the in-frame ones, dropping some. The sample has some 59,000 clones, approximately 78% seen once. The sort gate was single viable CD3+CD4+CD8-CD45RO+ cells for memory CD4+ T cells. The sample was memory CD4+ T cells from blood. Every receptor here comes from an adult in good health and CMV-seronegative.

This chain uses TRBV5-1 with TRBJ2-4; TRBD1 agrees at 7 bases. Germline CDR1 is SGHRS and CDR2 is YFSETQ. The CDR3 is made up of 15 amino acids. After removal of 3 bases from V and 6 bases from J, the junction contained 9 bases not matched to a gene. The CDR3: CASSSRQGNLNIQYF. The DNA for the CDR3 is TGCGCCAGCAGCTCTAGACAGGGCAATCTAAACATTCAGTACTTC.

The chain carries TRBV28 and TRBJ2-7; TRBD1 matches 10 bases. The CDR3 spans 15 residues. CDR1 MDHEN and CDR2 SYDVKM come from the germline V gene. V lost 5 bases to trimming and J lost 4 bases; unmatched junction nucleotides: 8. CDR3 in amino acids: CASSTRQGAKYEQYF. CDR3 sequence (DNA): TGTGCCAGCAGTACCCGACAGGGGGCGAAGTACGAGCAGTACTTC. Together with reference TRBV28 and TRBJ2-7, the CDR3 gives the full variable domain: DVKVTQSSRYLVKRTGEKVFLECVQDMDHENMFWYRQDPGLGLRLIYFSYDVKMKEKGDIPEGYSVSREKKERFSLILESASTNQTSMYLCASSTRQGAKYEQYFGPGTRLTVT.

This CDR3 reads CASTLDRTYEQYF. DNA for the CDR3: TGTGCCAGCACCCTGGACAGGACCTACGAGCAGTACTTC. The chain uses TRBV11-1 and TRBJ2-7; 7 nucleotides align to TRBD1. Germline CDR1 reads SGHAT; CDR2 reads FQDESV (reference sequence). The V and J ends lost 7 bases and 2 bases, in that order; junction bases with no gene match: 5. The CDR3 is made up of 13 amino acids.

The chain combines TRBV2 with TRBJ1-2, with a weak D call TRBD1 (5 bases). The V and J ends lost 6 bases and 0 bases respectively, with 14 bases between them. Germline V gives CDR1 SNHLY, CDR2 FYNNEI. CDR3 size: 15 residues. The CDR3 nucleotides read TGTGCCAGCAGCTTTCATCAGGGCCCTAACTATGGCTACACCTTC. Protein product: CASSFHQGPNYGYTF.

This rearrangement joins TRBV6-5 to TRBJ1-1, with 7 bases matching TRBD1. The junction had 9 bases not matched to a gene; V was cut back by 5 bases and J by 9 bases. This CDR3 is built from 13 residues. CDR1 is MNHEY, CDR2 SVGAGI, per germline. The CDR3 nucleotides read TGTGCCAGCAGTGAACAGACAGGGCGGCAAGCTTTCTTT. Amino acids: CASSEQTGRQAFF.

The V and J genes are TRBV9 and TRBJ2-7; D remains unclear. Trimming took 4 bases from V and 1 from J, leaving 12 bases between them. CDR3 length: 14 residues. Germline V gives CDR1 SGDLS, CDR2 YYNGEE. In DNA form, the CDR3 reads TGTGCCAGCAGCCCGAGACTGAGGTCCTACGAGCAGTACTTC. This codes for CASSPRLRSYEQYF.

The genes are TRBV10-3 and TRBJ2-5, with TRBD1 as a possible D gene (6 bases). Trimming pared 3 bases from V and 2 bases from J, leaving 13 bases between. Per germline, CDR1 ENHRY and CDR2 SYGVKD. CDR3 size: 15 residues. The CDR3 region has the DNA TGTGCCATCAGTGAAGGCAGGGGCCGACAAGAGACCCAGTACTTC. The encoded protein is CAISEGRGRQETQYF.

The CDR3 reads CASSLEPGGKEYF. DNA for the CDR3: TGTGCCAGCAGTTTAGAACCAGGGGGGAAGGAGTACTTC. The chain recombines TRBV27 with TRBJ2-7, with D perhaps matching TRBD1 (7 bases). The V and J ends lost 2 bases and 11 bases respectively, with 16 bases between them. CDR3 size: 13 residues. Germline lookup yields CDR1 MNHEY and CDR2 SMNVEV (reference sequence).

The gene calls are TRBV18 and TRBJ1-4, with a weak D call TRBD1 (6 bases). The V end lost 5 bases, the J end lost 8 bases, and 18 bases lay between the germline ends. This CDR3 is 15 amino acids long. Germline V CDR1 and CDR2: KGHSH, LQKENI. Here the CDR3 reads CASSDAGTRGEKLFF. Here the CDR3 DNA reads TGTGCCAGCTCAGACGCCGGGACAAGGGGGGAAAAACTGTTTTTT.

V gene TRBV2 combines with J gene TRBJ2-7; no clear D. The CDR3 sequence is 15 residues long. CDR1 SNHLY and CDR2 FYNNEI come from the germline V gene. Between the trimmed V and J ends, which lost 1 base and 3 bases, there was a span of 13 bases. The CDR3 sequence: CASSEVAASGYEQYF. The CDR3 DNA reads TGTGCCAGCAGTGAAGTGGCAGCTTCAGGCTACGAGCAGTACTTC.

J is TRBJ2-2 and V is TRBV28; no firm D call. V lost 3 bases and J lost 6, with 11 bases in between. The germline V gene encodes CDR1 MDHEN and CDR2 SYDVKM. There are 14 residues in the CDR3. CDR3 bases: TGTGCCAGCAGTTTGTTCACATTCGCCGGGGAGCTGTTTTTT. This encodes CASSLFTFAGELFF.

The chain uses TRBV6-1 and TRBJ1-1; the D is unclear. V lost 4 bases and J 3 bases, leaving 9 bases between the germline ends. This CDR3 spans 13 amino acids. Germline V gives CDR1 MNHNS, CDR2 SASEGT. This CDR3 is CASSVGPHTEAFF. The CDR3 DNA reads TGTGCCAGCAGTGTAGGGCCGCACACTGAAGCTTTCTTT.

The CDR3 here is CASSEVTGYGGYTF. DNA for the CDR3: TGCGCCAGCAGTGAGGTGACCGGATACGGTGGCTACACCTTC. The chain has TRBV10-2 and TRBJ1-2, with D unresolved. V was trimmed by 2 bases and J by 7 bases, leaving 14 bases between them. The CDR3 is 14 amino acids. From germline, CDR1 is WSHSY and CDR2 SAAADI.

V usage is TRBV30 and J usage is TRBJ1-5; a weak D match, TRBD1 (6 bases). CDR1 and CDR2 (germline): GTSNPN, SVGIG (reference sequence). V lost 1 base and J lost 3, with 7 bases in between. The CDR3 spans 13 residues. The chain's CDR3 is CAWSGQDNQPQHF. DNA for the CDR3: TGTGCCTGGAGTGGACAGGACAATCAGCCCCAGCATTTT.

The CDR3 DNA reads TGCGCCAGCAGCATAGACTTGAACAATGAGCAGTTCTTC. Protein product: CASSIDLNNEQFF. This chain joins TRBV5-1 and TRBJ2-1; D ambiguous. The V end lost 4 bases, the J end lost 5 bases, and 10 bases lay between the germline ends. The V gene's germline CDR1 is SGHRS and CDR2 YFSETQ. CDR3 length: 13 amino acids.

The V and J genes are TRBV6-5 and TRBJ1-2; 8 positions match TRBD1. Germline V gene data show CDR1 as MNHEY and CDR2 as SVGAGI. V shed 6 bases, J shed 1 base, and the junction held 1 base outside the gene matches. The CDR3 runs 13 residues. Here the CDR3 DNA reads TGTGCCAGCAGCGGACAGGGTAACTATGGCTACACCTTC. Its protein is CASSGQGNYGYTF.

This chain joins TRBV19 and TRBJ1-5, with a weak D call TRBD1 (6 bases). The ends were cut back, 1 base at V and 6 bases at J, with 22 bases in the middle. The CDR3 length is 18 residues. CDR1 LNHDA and CDR2 SQIVND come from the germline V gene (reference sequence). The CDR3 sequence is CASSIAPPGTRLSQPQHF. The CDR3 DNA reads as TGTGCCAGTAGTATAGCCCCACCAGGGACACGCCTTAGTCAGCCCCAGCATTTT.

The chain carries TRBV28 and TRBJ1-4; 9 bases map to TRBD1. CDR1 is MDHEN and CDR2 is SYDVKM in the germline V gene. Germline trimming cut 6 bases from V and 8 bases from J; bases unmatched to any gene: 16. This CDR3 contains 17 residues. The CDR3 sequence: CASRYRHKGQGIEKLFF. The CDR3 nucleotides are TGTGCCAGCAGGTATAGACACAAGGGACAGGGAATCGAAAAACTGTTTTTT.

The gene calls are TRBV7-2 and TRBJ1-3; 7 bases align to TRBD1. CDR3 length: 15 amino acids. The trim removed 3 bases at V and 3 bases at J, leaving 5 bases unmatched. Germline CDR1 is SGHTA and CDR2 is FQGNSA. Written as DNA, the CDR3 is TGTGCCAGCAGCTTTCGAGACAGGGTTGGAAACACCATATATTTT. It specifies CASSFRDRVGNTIYF. Full variable domain (remainder filled in from reference TRBV7-2 and TRBJ1-3): GAGVSQSPSNKVTEKGKDVELRCDPISGHTALYWYRQSLGQGLEFLIYFQGNSAPDKSGLPSDRFSAERTGGSVSTLTIQRTQQEDSAVYLCASSFRDRVGNTIYFGEGSWLTVV.

The chain carries TRBV1 and TRBJ1-6. TRBV1 is reported as a pseudogene. The CDR3 has 13 residues. This CDR3 reads CTSSARDSTPLHF. CDR3 nucleotides: TGCACCAGCAGCGCGAGGGACTCCACACCCCTCCACTTT.

The V call is TRBV5-1, the J call TRBJ2-5, with D possibly called TRBD1 or TRBD2 (5 bases each). The V gene lost 4 bases and the J gene lost 5 bases, with 18 bases spanning the gap. The germline V gene has CDR1 SGHRS and CDR2 YFSETQ. The CDR3 runs 15 residues. CDR3 sequence: CASSTEGLARETQYF. CDR3 nucleotides: TGCGCCAGCAGCACCGAGGGGCTAGCTCGGGAGACCCAGTACTTC. Based on the CDR3 plus reference TRBV5-1 and TRBJ2-5, the full variable domain is KAGVTQTPRYLIKTRGQQVTLSCSPISGHRSVSWYQQTPGQGLQFLFEYFSETQRNKGNFPGRFSGRQFSNSRSEMNVSTLELGDSALYLCASSTEGLARETQYFGPGTRLLVL.

This rearrangement joins TRBV5-1 to TRBJ1-1; weak D call: TRBD1 (5 bases). Trimming removed 0 bases at V and 5 bases at J, with 11 bases between. The CDR3 sequence is 14 residues long. The germline gives CDR1 SGHRS, CDR2 YFSETQ. CDR3 nucleotides: TGCGCCAGCAGCTTGGGTGGGGGAAGGACTGAAGCTTTCTTT. It yields the protein CASSLGGGRTEAFF.

The genes are TRBV9 and TRBJ2-1; 8 bases agree with TRBD2. In germline, CDR1 is SGDLS, CDR2 YYNGEE. The junction had 7 bases not matched to a gene; V was cut back by 1 base and J by 7 bases. The CDR3 consists of 15 residues. The CDR3 loop reads CASSVMGGGTNEQFF. In nucleotides, the CDR3 is TGTGCCAGCAGCGTAATGGGCGGGGGGACGAATGAGCAGTTCTTC.

The chain uses TRBV28 and TRBJ2-1, with 9 bases identical to TRBD2. The V gene's germline CDR1 is MDHEN and CDR2 SYDVKM. V lost 5 bases and J lost 6; bases outside the gene matches: 8. This CDR3 has 15 residues. CDR3 protein: CASSQRLAVGNEQFF. As DNA, the CDR3 is TGTGCCAGCAGTCAGAGACTAGCGGTCGGCAATGAGCAGTTCTTC.

Written as DNA, the CDR3 is TGCGCCAGCAGCATACTAGCGCGGGATGAGCAGTTCTTC. Amino acids: CASSILARDEQFF. The chain couples TRBV5-1 to TRBJ2-1, with 7 bases lining up with TRBD2. Germline assignment: CDR1 SGHRS and CDR2 YFSETQ. Losses at the gene ends were 4 bases for V and 8 bases for J; bases not matched to a gene: 6. CDR3 length: 13 amino acids.

The J gene is TRBJ1-2, the V gene TRBV18; D is perhaps TRBD1 (5 bases). V lost 2 bases and J lost 8, with 18 bases in between. The V gene's germline CDR1 is KGHSH and CDR2 LQKENI. CDR3 length: 15 residues. DNA for the CDR3: TGTGCCAGCTCACCAGGGGGGACCACATCCCAAGGCTACACCTTC. As protein: CASSPGGTTSQGYTF.

This clone was seen a single time. The chain joins TRBV5-4 to TRBJ2-4, with TRBD2 identical over 8 bases. V lost 3 bases to trimming and J lost 8 bases; unmatched junction nucleotides: 7. Germline loops: CDR1 SGHNT, CDR2 YYREEE (reference sequence). The CDR3 length is 14 residues. The CDR3 DNA reads TGTGCCAGCAGCTGGCGGGGGGACGGGGACATTCAGTACTTC. Residues: CASSWRGDGDIQYF.

The chain carries TRBV2 and TRBJ1-5, with 7 bases fitting TRBD1. The CDR3 has 13 residues. The trim removed 6 bases at V and 10 bases at J, leaving 9 bases unmatched. Germline CDR1 is SNHLY and CDR2 is FYNNEI. In nucleotides, the CDR3 is TGTGCCAGCAGAGAGTCAACAGGGGCACCCCAGCATTTT. Protein sequence: CASRESTGAPQHF.

The chain joins TRBV2 to TRBJ2-1, with 11 positions matching TRBD2. V lost 7 bases, J lost 4 bases, and 12 bases stayed unmatched. The CDR3 is 17 residues long. Germline CDR1 and CDR2: SNHLY and FYNNEI. The CDR3 protein is CASKAGFGTSGYNEQFF. Written as DNA, the CDR3 is TGTGCCAGCAAGGCGGGGTTTGGGACTAGCGGATACAATGAGCAGTTCTTC. Full variable domain (missing parts from reference TRBV2 and TRBJ2-1): EPEVTQTPSHQVTQMGQEVILRCVPISNHLYFYWYRQILGQKVEFLVSFYNNEISEKSEIFDDQFSVERPDGSNFTLKIRSTKLEDSAMYFCASKAGFGTSGYNEQFFGPGTRLTVL.